This record concerns one TCR beta chain sequence. This clonotype was seen repeatedly, ten times or more. This clone's antigen is unknown. Mismatch with germline at one junction end may stem from a read error. This record belongs to a study of T cells in Graves' hyperthyroidism and ophthalmopathy (dated by TCRdb to the late 2010s). Turning to the overall study: To identify distinguishing TCR V-J signatures, a discovery cohort of around 100 patients was used, comprising fewer than 45 with Graves' ophthalmopathy and some 57 with stable Graves' hyperthyroidism. Whether ophthalmopathy could be predicted prospectively was tested in an independent validation cohort made up of 18 to 20 hyperthyroidism patients plus 17 patients who later progressed to ophthalmopathy. The roughly 91 discovery patients were randomly divided into training and test sets at a 7:3 ratio. Thyroid tissue and blood T-cell repertoires from about six Graves' hyperthyroidism patients were also compared in the study. After sampling, hyperthyroidism patients received methimazole starting at 30 mg daily, and ophthalmopathy patients received high-dose intravenous methylprednisolone. TCR Vbeta CDR3 sequencing of roughly 140 peripheral blood samples (over 40 ophthalmopathy, roughly 74 hyperthyroidism and roughly 17 progressor patients) is reported in the paper.

The study excluded patients with uncontrolled infections, other autoimmune diseases, pregnancy or lactation. Clinical symptoms, serum thyroxine and TRAb, thyroid ultrasound, and orbital computed tomography formed the basis for the diagnoses. Trizol reagent was used to extract total RNA, and RNA quality was then checked on an Agilent 2100 Bioanalyzer. TCR beta CDR3 regions were amplified from RNA transcripts. The first round of RT-PCR for the TCR CDR3 was performed with the HTBI primer set and the Qiagen OneStep RT-PCR kit. A second multiplex PCR round built the libraries, followed by size selection and purification. The libraries were sequenced on an Illumina HiSeq2000 using paired-end 100 bp reads. The paper's processing steps were these. Raw data were processed with SOAPnuke, discarding reads with adapters, uncalled bases, mean Phred below 15, or no exact constant-primer or identifier match. COPE v1.2.5 was used to merge high-quality paired reads, and clonotypes were defined as unique nucleotide sequences. Clonotypes were aligned to IMGT TRBV, TRBD and TRBJ reference segments using MiTCR v1.1. The analysis included only V-J combinations with a frequency above 0.0001, which together covered about 99% of the repertoires. A TCS score was defined as the ratio between F50 (clonal expansion) and ExV (chaos), using BLOSUM62-based TCRdist between CDR3 peptides within each V-J. Welch's t-statistics and random forest reduced roughly 500 V-J features to some 14, which were used in a naive Bayes classifier (R e1071). The similarity between thyroid and blood repertoires was quantified using the Morisita-Horn index. TCRdb took the public reads, trimmed them with fastp at Q25, ran MiXCR for clone calling and kept in-frame beta chains. Records with the same CDR3 protein are collapsed into one entry carrying the most frequent genes and DNA. TCRdb, not the original authors, processed these V and J calls. A total of 450,000 to 700,000 distinct CDR3 sequences appear in this sample, 35% to 55% of them only once. Under 20% of the sample is taken by the ten largest.

Overall study results and their limits: Most expanded thyroid clonotypes (frequency above 0.001) were also detected in blood, a finding suggesting that blood repertoires may reflect thyroid immune responses. In validation, the model predicted progression to ophthalmopathy a median of roughly 6.2 months before onset, with approximately 70% sensitivity and 72.22% specificity. Sample size was not statistically predetermined, and investigators were not blinded to group allocation. In cross-validation, a model built on a 13 V-J signature told ophthalmopathy apart from stable hyperthyroidism with 87.88% sensitivity and roughly 81% specificity, and in testing the same model reached 80%/75%.

The CDR3 contains 10 residues, cysteine and phenylalanine counted. Solely the CDR3 DNA is kept, with 30 bases framed from the first base. CDR1 SGHTA and CDR2 FQGNSA were looked up in the germline V gene. Rearrangement joined TRBV7-2 to TRBJ2-7, with 8 central nucleotides matching TRBD1. Input material: peripheral blood or thyroid tissue (not recorded which). This sequence originates from an adult woman with Graves' disease, either hyperthyroidism or ophthalmopathy (not recorded which). The DNA is as follows: TGTGCCAGCAGCCAGGGGGCCTTAAATTTC. It translates as CASSQGALNF.